This T cell receptor (beta chain) was obtained from a study of blood T cell repertoires in COVID-19. Study at large: COVID-19 samples collected from the United States, Italy and Spain covered acute and convalescent phases.

Germline CDR1 MNHNY, CDR2 SVGAGI (reference sequence). V lost 8 bases to trimming and J lost 3 bases, with 22 bases between them. The CDR3 has 16 amino acids. The sample holds a few counts of this clone. TCRdb keeps only in-frame clones here, not all; method: immunoSEQ multiplex PCR. Here the sample spans 270,000 or so clones, about four fifths being singletons. Sequenced sample: peripheral blood. V and J are TRBV6-6 and TRBJ1-1; unclear D gene. The source is a woman in her fifties or sixties who had recovered from COVID-19. This CDR3 is CASSLVSGAGYTEAFF. The CDR3 DNA reads TGTGCCAGCTCACTTGTATCCGGAGCTGGGTACACTGAAGCTTTCTTT.